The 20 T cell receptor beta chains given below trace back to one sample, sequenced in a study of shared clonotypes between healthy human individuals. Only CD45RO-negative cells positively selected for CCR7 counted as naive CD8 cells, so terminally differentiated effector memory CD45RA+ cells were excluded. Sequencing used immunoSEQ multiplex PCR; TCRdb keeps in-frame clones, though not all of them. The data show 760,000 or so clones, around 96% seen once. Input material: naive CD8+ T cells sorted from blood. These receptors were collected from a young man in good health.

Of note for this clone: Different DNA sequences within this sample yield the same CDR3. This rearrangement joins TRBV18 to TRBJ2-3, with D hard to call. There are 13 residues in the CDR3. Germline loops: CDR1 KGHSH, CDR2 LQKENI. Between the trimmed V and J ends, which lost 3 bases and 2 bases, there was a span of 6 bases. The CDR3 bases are TGTGCCAGCTCACCGACTTCCACAGATACGCAGTATTTT. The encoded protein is CASSPTSTDTQYF.

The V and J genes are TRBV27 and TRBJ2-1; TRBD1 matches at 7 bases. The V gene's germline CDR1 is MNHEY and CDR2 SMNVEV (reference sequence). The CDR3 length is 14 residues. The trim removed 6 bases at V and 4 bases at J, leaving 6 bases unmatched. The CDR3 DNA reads TGTGCCAGCAGCAGGACAGGCGTATACAATGAGCAGTTCTTC. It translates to CASSRTGVYNEQFF.

The DNA for the CDR3 is TGTGCCAGCAGCCTACTACTAGCGGGAGGGTACAATGAGCAGTTCTTC. It yields the protein CASSLLLAGGYNEQFF. This chain joins TRBV11-2 and TRBJ2-1; the match to TRBD2 covers 13 bases. With V trimmed by 5 bases and J by 4 bases, 5 bases remained unmatched. Germline values: CDR1 SGHAT, CDR2 FQNNGV. There are 16 residues in the CDR3.

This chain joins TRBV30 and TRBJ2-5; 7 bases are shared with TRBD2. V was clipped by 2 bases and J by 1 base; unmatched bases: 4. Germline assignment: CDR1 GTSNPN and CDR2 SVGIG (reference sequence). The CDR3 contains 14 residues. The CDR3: CAWSTGGPQETQYF. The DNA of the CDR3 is TGTGCCTGGAGTACGGGAGGTCCCCAAGAGACCCAGTACTTC.

CDR3 protein: CASSLTGTGTDTQYF. The CDR3 nucleotides are TGTGCCAGCAGTTTAACCGGGACAGGCACAGATACGCAGTATTTT. This chain joins TRBV27 and TRBJ2-3, with 7 bases matching TRBD1. Germline V gene data show CDR1 as MNHEY and CDR2 as SMNVEV (reference sequence). The ends lost 2 bases at V and 1 base at J; junction bases unmatched: 3. The CDR3 length is 15 residues.

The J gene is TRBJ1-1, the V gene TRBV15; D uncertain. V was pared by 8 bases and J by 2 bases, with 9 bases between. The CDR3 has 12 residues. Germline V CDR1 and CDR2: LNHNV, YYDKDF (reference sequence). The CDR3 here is CATHDGNTEAFF. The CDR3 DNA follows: TGTGCCACCCACGACGGAAACACTGAAGCTTTCTTT.

CDR3 coding DNA: TGCGCCAGCAGCCCGTCCCTCCGGGGCAGATCCTACAATGAGCAGTTCTTC. Amino acids: CASSPSLRGRSYNEQFF. The chain has TRBV5-1 and TRBJ2-1; possibly TRBD1 or TRBD2 for D (5 bases each). V was pared by 4 bases and J by 1 base, with 18 bases between. The CDR3 extends over 17 amino acids. The V gene's germline CDR1 is SGHRS and CDR2 YFSETQ.

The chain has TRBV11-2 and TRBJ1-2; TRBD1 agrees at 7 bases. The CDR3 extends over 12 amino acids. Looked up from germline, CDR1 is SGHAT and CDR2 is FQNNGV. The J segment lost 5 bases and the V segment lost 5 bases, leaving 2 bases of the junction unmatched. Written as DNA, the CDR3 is TGTGCCAGCAGCCTGGGACAGTATGGCTACACCTTC. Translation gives CASSLGQYGYTF.

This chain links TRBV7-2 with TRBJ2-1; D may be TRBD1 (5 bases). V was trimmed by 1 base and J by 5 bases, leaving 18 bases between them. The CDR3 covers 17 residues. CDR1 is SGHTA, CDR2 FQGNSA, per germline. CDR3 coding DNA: TGTGCCAGCAGCTTAGTAGTAAGGGCAGGGCTCGACAATGAGCAGTTCTTC. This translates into CASSLVVRAGLDNEQFF.

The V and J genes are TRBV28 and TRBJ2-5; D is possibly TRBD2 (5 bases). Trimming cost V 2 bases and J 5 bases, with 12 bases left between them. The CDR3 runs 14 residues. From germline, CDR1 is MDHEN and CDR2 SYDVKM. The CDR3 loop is CASSLNTGWETQYF. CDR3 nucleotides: TGTGCCAGCAGTTTAAATACGGGGTGGGAGACCCAGTACTTC.

The CDR3 DNA is TGTGCCAGCAGCCAAGCGGGAGCCACTGAAGCTTTCTTT. It yields the protein CASSQAGATEAFF. The V and J genes are TRBV14 and TRBJ1-1, with unresolved D. V lost 1 base and J 4 bases, leaving 7 bases between the germline ends. Germline CDR1 is SGHDN and CDR2 is FVKESK. This CDR3 is built from 13 residues.

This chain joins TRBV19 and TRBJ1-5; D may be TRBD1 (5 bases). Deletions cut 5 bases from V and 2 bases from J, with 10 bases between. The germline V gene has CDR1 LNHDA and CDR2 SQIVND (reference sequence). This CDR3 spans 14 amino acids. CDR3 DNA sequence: TGTGCCAGTAGTTGGGGGAGGGGCAATCAGCCCCAGCATTTT. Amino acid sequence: CASSWGRGNQPQHF.

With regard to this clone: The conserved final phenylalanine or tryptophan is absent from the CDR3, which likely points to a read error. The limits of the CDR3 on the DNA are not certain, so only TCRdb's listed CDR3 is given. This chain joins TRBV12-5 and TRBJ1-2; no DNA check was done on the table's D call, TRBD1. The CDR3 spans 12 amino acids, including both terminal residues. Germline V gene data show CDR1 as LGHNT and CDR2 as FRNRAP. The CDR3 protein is CASGLVPDRASL.

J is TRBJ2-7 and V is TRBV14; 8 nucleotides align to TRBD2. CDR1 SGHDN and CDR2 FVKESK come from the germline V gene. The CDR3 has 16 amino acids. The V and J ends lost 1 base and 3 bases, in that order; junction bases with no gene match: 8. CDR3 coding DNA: TGTGCCAGCAGCCAAGGGTCCCTAGCGGGCTTCTACGAGCAGTACTTC. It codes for CASSQGSLAGFYEQYF.

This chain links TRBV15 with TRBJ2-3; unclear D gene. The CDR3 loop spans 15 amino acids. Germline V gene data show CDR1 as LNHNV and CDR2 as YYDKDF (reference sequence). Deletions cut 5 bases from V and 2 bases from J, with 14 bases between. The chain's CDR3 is CATSPRVAVTDTQYF. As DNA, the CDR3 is TGTGCCACCAGCCCCCGGGTGGCAGTCACAGATACGCAGTATTTT.

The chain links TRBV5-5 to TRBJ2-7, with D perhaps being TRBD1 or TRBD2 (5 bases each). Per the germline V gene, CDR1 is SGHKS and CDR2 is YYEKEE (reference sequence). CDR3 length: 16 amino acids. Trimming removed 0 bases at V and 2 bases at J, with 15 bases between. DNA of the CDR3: TGTGCCAGCAGCTTGGTTACTAGAATGGGACCCTACGAGCAGTACTTC. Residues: CASSLVTRMGPYEQYF.

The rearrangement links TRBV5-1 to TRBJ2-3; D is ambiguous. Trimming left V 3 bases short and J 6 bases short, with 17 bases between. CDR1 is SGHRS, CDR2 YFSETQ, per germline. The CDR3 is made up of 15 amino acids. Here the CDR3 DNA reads TGCGCCAGCAGCTCGTTCATACGCCAGTCGGATACGCAGTATTTT. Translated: CASSSFIRQSDTQYF.

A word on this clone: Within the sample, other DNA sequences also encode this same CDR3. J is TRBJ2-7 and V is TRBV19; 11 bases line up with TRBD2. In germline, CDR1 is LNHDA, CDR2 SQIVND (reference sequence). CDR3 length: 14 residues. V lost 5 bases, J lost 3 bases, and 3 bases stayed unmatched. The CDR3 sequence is CASSPGTSGYEQYF. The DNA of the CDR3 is TGTGCCAGTAGTCCCGGGACTAGCGGCTACGAGCAGTACTTC.

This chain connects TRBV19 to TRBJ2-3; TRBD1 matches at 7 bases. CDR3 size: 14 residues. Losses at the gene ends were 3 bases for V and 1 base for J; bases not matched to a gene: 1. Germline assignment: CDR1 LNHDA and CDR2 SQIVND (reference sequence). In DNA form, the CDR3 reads TGTGCCAGTAGTATTGGGACAGGCACAGATACGCAGTATTTT. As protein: CASSIGTGTDTQYF.

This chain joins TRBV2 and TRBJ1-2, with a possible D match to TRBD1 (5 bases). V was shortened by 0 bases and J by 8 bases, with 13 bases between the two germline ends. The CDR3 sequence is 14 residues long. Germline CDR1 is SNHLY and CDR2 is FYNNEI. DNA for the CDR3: TGTGCCAGCAGTGAAGCACGGCCCAGGGCGGGCTACACCTTC. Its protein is CASSEARPRAGYTF.